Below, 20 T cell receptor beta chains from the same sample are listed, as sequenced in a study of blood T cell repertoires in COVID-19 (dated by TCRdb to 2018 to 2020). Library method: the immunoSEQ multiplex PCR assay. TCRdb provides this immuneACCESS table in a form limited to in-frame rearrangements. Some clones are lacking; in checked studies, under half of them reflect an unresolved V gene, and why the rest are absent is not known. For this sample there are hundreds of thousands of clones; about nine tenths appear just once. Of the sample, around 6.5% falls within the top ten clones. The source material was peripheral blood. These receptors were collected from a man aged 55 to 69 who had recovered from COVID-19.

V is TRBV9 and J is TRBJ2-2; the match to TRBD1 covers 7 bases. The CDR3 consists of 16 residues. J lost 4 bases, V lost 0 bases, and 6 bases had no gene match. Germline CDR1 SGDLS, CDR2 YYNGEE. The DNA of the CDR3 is TGTGCCAGCAGCGTAGGACAGGGATCGGGCACCGGGGAGCTGTTTTTT. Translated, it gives CASSVGQGSGTGELFF. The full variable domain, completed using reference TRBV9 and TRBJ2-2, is DSGVTQTPKHLITATGQRVTLRCSPRSGDLSVYWYQQSLDQGLQFLIQYYNGEERAKGNILERFSAQQFPDLHSELNLSSLELGDSALYFCASSVGQGSGTGELFFGEGSRLTVL.

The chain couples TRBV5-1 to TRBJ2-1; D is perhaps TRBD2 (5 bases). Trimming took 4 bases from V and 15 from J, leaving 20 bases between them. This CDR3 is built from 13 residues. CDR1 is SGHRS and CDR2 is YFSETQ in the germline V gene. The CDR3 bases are TGCGCCAGCAGCCTATCAATGGAGGCGATCCTGTTCTTC. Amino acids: CASSLSMEAILFF.

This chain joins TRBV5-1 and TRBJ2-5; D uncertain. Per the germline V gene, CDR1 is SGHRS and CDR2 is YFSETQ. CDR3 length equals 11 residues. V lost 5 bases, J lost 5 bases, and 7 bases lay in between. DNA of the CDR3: TGCGCCAGCAGTCTGTCGGAGACCCAGTACTTC. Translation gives CASSLSETQYF.

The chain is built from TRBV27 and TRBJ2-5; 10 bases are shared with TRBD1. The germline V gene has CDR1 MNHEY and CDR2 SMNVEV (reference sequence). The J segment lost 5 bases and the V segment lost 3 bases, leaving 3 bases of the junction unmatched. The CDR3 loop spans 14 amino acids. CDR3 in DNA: TGTGCCAGCAGTTTCGGACAGGGGGGGGAGACCCAGTACTTC. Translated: CASSFGQGGETQYF.

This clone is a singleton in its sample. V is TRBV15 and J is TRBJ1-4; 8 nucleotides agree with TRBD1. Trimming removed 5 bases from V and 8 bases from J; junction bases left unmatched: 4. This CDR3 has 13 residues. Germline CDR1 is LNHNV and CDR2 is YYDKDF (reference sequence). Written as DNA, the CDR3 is TGTGCCACCAGCTGGACAGGGTGGGAAAAACTGTTTTTT. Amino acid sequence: CATSWTGWEKLFF.

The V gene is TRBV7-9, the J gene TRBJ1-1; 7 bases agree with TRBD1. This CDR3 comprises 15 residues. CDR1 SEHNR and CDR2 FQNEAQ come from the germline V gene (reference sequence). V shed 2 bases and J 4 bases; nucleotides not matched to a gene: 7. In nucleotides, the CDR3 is TGTGCCAGCAGCTTATCTACAGGGGATGGCACTGAAGCTTTCTTT. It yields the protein CASSLSTGDGTEAFF.

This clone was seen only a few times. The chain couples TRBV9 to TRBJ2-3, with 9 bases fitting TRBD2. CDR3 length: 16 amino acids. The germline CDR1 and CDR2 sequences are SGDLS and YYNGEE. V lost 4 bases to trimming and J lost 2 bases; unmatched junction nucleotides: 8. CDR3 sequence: CASSPGASGATDTQYF. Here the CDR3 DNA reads TGTGCCAGCAGCCCGGGGGCTAGCGGGGCCACAGATACGCAGTATTTT. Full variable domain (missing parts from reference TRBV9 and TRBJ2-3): DSGVTQTPKHLITATGQRVTLRCSPRSGDLSVYWYQQSLDQGLQFLIQYYNGEERAKGNILERFSAQQFPDLHSELNLSSLELGDSALYFCASSPGASGATDTQYFGPGTRLTVL.

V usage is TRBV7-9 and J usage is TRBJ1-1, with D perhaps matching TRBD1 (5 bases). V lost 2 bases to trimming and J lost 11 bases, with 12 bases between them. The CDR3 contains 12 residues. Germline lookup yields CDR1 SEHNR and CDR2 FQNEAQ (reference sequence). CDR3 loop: CASSLTQGRAFF. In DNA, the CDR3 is TGTGCCAGCAGCTTAACTCAGGGCCGTGCTTTCTTT.

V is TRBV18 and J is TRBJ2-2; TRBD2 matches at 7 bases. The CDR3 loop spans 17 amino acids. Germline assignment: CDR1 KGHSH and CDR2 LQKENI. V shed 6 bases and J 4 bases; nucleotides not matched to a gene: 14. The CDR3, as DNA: TGTGCCAGCTCCTTCATGCCGAGGACGGGAGGCACCGGGGAGCTGTTTTTT. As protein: CASSFMPRTGGTGELFF.

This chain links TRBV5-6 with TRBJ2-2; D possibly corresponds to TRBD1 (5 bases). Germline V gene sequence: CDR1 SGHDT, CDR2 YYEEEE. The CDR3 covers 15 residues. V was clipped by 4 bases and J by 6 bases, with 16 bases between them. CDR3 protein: CASSRRQLTAGELFF. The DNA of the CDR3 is TGTGCCAGCAGCCGTAGACAGCTTACCGCCGGGGAGCTGTTTTTT.

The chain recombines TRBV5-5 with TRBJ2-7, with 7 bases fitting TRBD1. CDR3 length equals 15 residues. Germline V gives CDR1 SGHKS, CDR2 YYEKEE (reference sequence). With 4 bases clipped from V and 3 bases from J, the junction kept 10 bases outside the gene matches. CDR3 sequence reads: CASSPGQAPGYEQYF. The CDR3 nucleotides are TGTGCCAGCAGCCCAGGACAGGCCCCGGGCTACGAGCAGTACTTC.

CDR3 loop: CASSETPNTGELFF. The CDR3 DNA follows: TGTGCCAGCAGTGAGACACCGAACACCGGGGAGCTGTTTTTT. This chain joins TRBV2 and TRBJ2-2; the D is unclear. From germline, CDR1 is SNHLY and CDR2 FYNNEI. The CDR3 totals 14 residues. Trimming shortened V by 3 bases and J by 0 bases, and 5 bases separated the two germline ends.

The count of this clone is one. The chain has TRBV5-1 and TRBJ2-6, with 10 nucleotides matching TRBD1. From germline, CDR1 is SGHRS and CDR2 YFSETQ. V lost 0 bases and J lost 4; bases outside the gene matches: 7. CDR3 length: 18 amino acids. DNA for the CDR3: TGCGCCAGCAGCTTGGATGGGACAGGGGTTTCGGGGGCCAACGTCCTGACTTTC. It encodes CASSLDGTGVSGANVLTF.

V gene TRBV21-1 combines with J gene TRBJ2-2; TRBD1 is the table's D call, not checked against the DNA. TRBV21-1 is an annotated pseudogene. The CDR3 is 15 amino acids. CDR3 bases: TGTGCCAGCAGATTCGACAGGGTGAACACCGGGGAGCTGTTTTTT. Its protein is CASRFDRVNTGELFF.

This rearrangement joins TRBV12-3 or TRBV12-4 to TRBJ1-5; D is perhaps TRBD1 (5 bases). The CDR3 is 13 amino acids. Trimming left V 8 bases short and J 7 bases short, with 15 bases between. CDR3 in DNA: TGTGCCAGCTCCCAGACCAGGGTGCAGCCCCAGCATTTT. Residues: CASSQTRVQPQHF.

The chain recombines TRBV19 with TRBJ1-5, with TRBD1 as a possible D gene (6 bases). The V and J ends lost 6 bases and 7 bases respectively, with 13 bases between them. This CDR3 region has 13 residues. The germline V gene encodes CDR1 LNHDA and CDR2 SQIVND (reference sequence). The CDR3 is CASRDRPSQPQHF. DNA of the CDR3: TGTGCCAGTAGGGACAGACCGTCCCAGCCCCAGCATTTT.

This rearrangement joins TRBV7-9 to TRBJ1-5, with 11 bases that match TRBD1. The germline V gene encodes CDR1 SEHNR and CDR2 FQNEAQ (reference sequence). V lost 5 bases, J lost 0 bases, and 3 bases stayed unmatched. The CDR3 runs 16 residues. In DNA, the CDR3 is TGTGCCAGCAGCATCGGACAGGGGGCTAGCAATCAGCCCCAGCATTTT. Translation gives CASSIGQGASNQPQHF.

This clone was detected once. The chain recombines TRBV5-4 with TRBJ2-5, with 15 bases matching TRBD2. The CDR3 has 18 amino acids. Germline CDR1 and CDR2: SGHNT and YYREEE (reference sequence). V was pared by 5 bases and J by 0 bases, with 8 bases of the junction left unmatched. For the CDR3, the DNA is TGTGCCAGCAGACTTGGACTAGCGGGAGGGGAATACCAAGAGACCCAGTACTTC. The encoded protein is CASRLGLAGGEYQETQYF.

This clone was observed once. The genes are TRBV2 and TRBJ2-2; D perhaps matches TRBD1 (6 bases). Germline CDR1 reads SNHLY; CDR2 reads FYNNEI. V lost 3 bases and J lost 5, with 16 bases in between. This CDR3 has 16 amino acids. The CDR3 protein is CASSEGHQGNTGELFF. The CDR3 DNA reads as TGTGCCAGCAGTGAGGGACATCAGGGGAATACCGGGGAGCTGTTTTTT.

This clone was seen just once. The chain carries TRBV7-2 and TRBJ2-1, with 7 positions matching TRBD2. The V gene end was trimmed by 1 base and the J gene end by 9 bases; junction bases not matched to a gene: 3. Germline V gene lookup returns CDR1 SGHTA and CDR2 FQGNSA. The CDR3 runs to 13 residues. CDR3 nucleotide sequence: TGTGCCAGCAGCTTAGTCCCGGGAGGTGAGCAGTTCTTC. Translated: CASSLVPGGEQFF.